These T cell receptor beta chains were read from a single sample in a study of blood T cell repertoires in COVID-19. The table came from immunoSEQ multiplex PCR; TCRdb's copy has only in-frame clones and leaves some out. The sample lists hundreds of thousands of clones, approximately 86% occurring once. Sequencing was performed on PBMCs or T cells enriched from blood (not recorded which). Receptors were obtained from a woman aged 40 to 55 with acute COVID-19. CDR3s include the opening cysteine and the closing phenylalanine or tryptophan. D genes are given only for firm matches. Size is omitted from some rows. Given values are once, few, many or a class for expanded clones.

j_gene	d_gene	abundance	v_gene	len	CDR3aa	CDR3nt
TRBJ2-1	.	.	TRBV18	12	CASSPSGTMKFF	TGTGCCAGCTCACCCTCCGGGACAATGAAGTTCTTC
TRBJ2-5	TRBD2	.	TRBV5-1	17	CASSGGLAGGLGETQYF	TGCGCCAGCAGCGGGGGACTAGCGGGAGGGCTGGGAGAGACCCAGTACTTC
TRBJ2-7	.	.	TRBV5-6	14	CASSTGFSQGEQYF	TGTGCCAGCAGTACCGGGTTTAGTCAGGGCGAGCAGTACTTC
TRBJ2-7	TRBD1	.	TRBV2	16	CASSEGTGGMSYEQYF	TGTGCCAGCAGTGAGGGGACAGGGGGCATGAGCTACGAGCAGTACTTC
TRBJ2-7	.	.	TRBV6-1	13	CASSDRVTYEQYF	TGTGCCAGCAGTGACAGGGTTACCTACGAGCAGTACTTC
TRBJ2-3	TRBD2	.	TRBV11-3	13	CASSLAVTDTQYF	TGTGCCAGCAGTCTAGCGGTCACAGATACGCAGTATTTT
TRBJ2-1	.	.	TRBV7-8	15	CASSDRPGANNEQFF	TGTGCCAGCAGCGACAGACCGGGAGCGAACAATGAGCAGTTCTTC
TRBJ2-1	.	.	TRBV9	14	CASSPRYGTEEQFF	TGTGCCAGCAGCCCCCGTTACGGGACTGAGGAGCAGTTCTTC
TRBJ1-1	.	.	TRBV9	13	CASSVGANTEAFF	TGTGCCAGCAGCGTGGGAGCAAACACTGAAGCTTTCTTT
TRBJ2-3	.	many	TRBV4-1	15	CASSQDSPVEYTQYF	TGCGCCAGCAGCCAAGATAGTCCGGTCGAGTATACGCAGTATTTT
TRBJ1-6	TRBD1	few	TRBV5-6	15	CASSLGQGRSSPLHF	TGTGCCAGCAGCTTGGGACAGGGGAGGAGTTCACCCCTCCACTTT
TRBJ1-1	.	.	TRBV4-1	16	CASSQEDRTMNTEAFF	TGCGCCAGCAGCCAAGAAGATAGAACTATGAACACTGAAGCTTTCTTT
TRBJ2-1	TRBD1	.	TRBV25-1	14	CASSWTGLGSEQFF	TGTGCCAGCAGCTGGACAGGGTTGGGGAGTGAGCAGTTCTTC
TRBJ1-1	TRBD1	once	TRBV5-4	15	CASSRSTGVNTEAFF	TGTGCCAGCAGCAGATCGACAGGGGTGAACACTGAAGCTTTCTTT